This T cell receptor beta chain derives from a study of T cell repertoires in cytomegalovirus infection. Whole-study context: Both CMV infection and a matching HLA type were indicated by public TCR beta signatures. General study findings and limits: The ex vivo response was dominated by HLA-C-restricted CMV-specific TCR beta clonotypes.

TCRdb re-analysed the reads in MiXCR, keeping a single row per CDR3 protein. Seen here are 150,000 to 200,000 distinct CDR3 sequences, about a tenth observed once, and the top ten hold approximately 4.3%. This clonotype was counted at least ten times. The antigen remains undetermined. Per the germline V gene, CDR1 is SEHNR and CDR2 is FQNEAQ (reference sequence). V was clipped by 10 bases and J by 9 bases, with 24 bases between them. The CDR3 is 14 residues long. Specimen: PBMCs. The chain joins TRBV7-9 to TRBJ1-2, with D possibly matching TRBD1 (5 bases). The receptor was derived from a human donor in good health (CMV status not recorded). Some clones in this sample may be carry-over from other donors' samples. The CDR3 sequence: CATGEGRRVLSYTF. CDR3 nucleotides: TGTGCCACCGGAGAGGGGAGACGAGTCCTCAGCTACACCTTC.